The TCR beta chain under discussion was sequenced for a study of blood T cell repertoires in COVID-19. Study background: Sources were T cells, B-cell-depleted T cells, or PBMCs; the material itself was cDNA or gDNA.

V gave up 4 bases and J gave up 4 bases, with 18 bases separating them. Germline V lookup: CDR1 SEHNR, CDR2 FQNEAQ (reference sequence). CDR3 length: 16 residues. In the source study's methods: The authors estimated nucleated cell counts from reference gene primer amplification. This table comes from immunoSEQ multiplex PCR, and its TCRdb copy is limited to in-frame clones, with some not included. V, J and clone size reflect that table, while D and trimming were determined from the DNA. The data show around 170,000 clones, about 88% seen once. The chain uses TRBV7-9 and TRBJ2-3; D perhaps matches TRBD1 (6 bases). The source is a man aged 60-69 years with COVID-19, enrolled during active disease. The sequenced material came from peripheral blood. CDR3 sequence (DNA): TGTGCCAGCAGCTCTGGGTTTACAGGGACGTCAGATACGCAGTATTTT. It codes for CASSSGFTGTSDTQYF.